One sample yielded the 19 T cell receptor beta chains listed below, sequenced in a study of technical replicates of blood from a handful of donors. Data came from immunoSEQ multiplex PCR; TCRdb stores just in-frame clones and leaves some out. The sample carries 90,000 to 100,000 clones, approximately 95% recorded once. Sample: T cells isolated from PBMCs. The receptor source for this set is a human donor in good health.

The CDR3 coding sequence is TGTGCCAGCAGCCTCGATTCCGGGACAGGGAGGTCCTACGAGCAGTACTTC. This gives the protein CASSLDSGTGRSYEQYF. The rearrangement uses TRBV11-1 and TRBJ2-7; TRBD1 aligns across 9 bases. CDR3 length equals 17 residues. J lost 1 base, V lost 5 bases, and 12 bases had no gene match. From germline, CDR1 is SGHAT and CDR2 FQDESV (reference sequence).

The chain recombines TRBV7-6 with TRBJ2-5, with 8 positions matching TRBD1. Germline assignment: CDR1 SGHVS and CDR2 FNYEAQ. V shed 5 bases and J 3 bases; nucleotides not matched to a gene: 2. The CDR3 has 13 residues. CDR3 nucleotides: TGTGCCAGCAGCGTGACAGGGGAAGAGACCCAGTACTTC. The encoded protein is CASSVTGEETQYF.

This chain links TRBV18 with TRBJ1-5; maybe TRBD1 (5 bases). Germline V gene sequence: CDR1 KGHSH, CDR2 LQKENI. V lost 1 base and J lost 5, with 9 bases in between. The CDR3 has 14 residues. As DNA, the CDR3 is TGTGCCAGCTCACCACTGGGGCTCGATCAGCCCCAGCATTTT. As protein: CASSPLGLDQPQHF.

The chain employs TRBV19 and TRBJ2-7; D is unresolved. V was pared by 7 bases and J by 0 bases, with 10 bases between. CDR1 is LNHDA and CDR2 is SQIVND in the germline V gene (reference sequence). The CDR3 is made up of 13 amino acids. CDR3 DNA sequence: TGTGCCAGTAAGATGGGCAGCTCCTACGAGCAGTACTTC. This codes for CASKMGSSYEQYF. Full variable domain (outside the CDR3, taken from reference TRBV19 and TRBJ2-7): DGGITQSPKYLFRKEGQNVTLSCEQNLNHDAMYWYRQDPGQGLRLIYYSQIVNDFQKGDIAEGYSVSREKKESFPLTVTSAQKNPTAFYLCASKMGSSYEQYFGPGTRLTVT.

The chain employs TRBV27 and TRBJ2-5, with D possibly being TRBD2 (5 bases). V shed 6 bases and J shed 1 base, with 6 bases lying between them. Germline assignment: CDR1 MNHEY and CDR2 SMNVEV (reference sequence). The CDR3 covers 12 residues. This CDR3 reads CASSGIQETQYF. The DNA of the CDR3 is TGTGCCAGCAGCGGGATCCAAGAGACCCAGTACTTC.

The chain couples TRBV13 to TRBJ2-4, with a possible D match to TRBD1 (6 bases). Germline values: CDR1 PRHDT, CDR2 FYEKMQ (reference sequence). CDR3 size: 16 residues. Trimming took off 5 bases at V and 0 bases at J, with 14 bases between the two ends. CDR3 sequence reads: CASSTGQSLAKNIQYF. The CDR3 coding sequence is TGTGCCAGCAGCACCGGACAGTCCTTAGCCAAAAACATTCAGTACTTC.

This CDR3 is CASSQNRDRGLEKLFF. The CDR3 DNA reads as TGCGCCAGCAGCCAGAATAGGGACAGGGGTCTTGAAAAACTGTTTTTT. The chain links TRBV4-3 to TRBJ1-4; 10 bases agree with TRBD1. The CDR3 length is 16 residues. J was trimmed by 7 bases and V by 3 bases; bases with no gene match: 8. CDR1 LGHNA and CDR2 YSLEER come from the germline V gene.

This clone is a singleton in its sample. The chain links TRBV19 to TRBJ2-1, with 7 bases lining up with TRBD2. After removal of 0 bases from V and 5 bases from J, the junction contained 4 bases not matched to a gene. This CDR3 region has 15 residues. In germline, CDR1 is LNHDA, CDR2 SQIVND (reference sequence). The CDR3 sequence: CASSIERELDNEQFF. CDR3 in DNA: TGTGCCAGTAGTATAGAGCGGGAGCTCGACAATGAGCAGTTCTTC.

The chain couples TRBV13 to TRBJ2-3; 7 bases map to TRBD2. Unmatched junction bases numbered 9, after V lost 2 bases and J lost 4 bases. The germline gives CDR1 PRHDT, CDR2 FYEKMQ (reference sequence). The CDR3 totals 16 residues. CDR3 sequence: CASSLSPAGAADTQYF. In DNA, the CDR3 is TGTGCCAGCAGCTTAAGTCCGGCGGGAGCGGCAGATACGCAGTATTTT.

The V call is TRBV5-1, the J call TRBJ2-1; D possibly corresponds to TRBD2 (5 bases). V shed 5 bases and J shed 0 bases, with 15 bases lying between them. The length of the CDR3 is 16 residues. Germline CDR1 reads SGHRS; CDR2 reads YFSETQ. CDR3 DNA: TGCGCCAGCAGTAGAGGGTCGGGGAGCTCCTACAATGAGCAGTTCTTC. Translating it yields CASSRGSGSSYNEQFF.

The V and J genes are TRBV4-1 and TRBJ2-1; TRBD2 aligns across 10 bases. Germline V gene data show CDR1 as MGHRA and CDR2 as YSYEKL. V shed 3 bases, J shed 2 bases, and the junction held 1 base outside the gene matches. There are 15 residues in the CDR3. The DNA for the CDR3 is TGCGCCAGCAGCCAGGGGACTAGCGCCTACAATGAGCAGTTCTTC. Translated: CASSQGTSAYNEQFF.

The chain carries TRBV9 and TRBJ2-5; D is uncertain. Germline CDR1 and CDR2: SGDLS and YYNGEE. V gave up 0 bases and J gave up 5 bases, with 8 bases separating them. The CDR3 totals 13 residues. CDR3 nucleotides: TGTGCCAGCAGCGTAGAACCACTTGAGACCCAGTACTTC. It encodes CASSVEPLETQYF.

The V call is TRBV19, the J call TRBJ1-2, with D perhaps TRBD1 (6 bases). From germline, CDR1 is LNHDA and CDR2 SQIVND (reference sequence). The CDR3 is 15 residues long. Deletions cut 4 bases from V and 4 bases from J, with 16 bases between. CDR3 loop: CASSTRSAGVYGYTF. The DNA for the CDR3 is TGTGCCAGTAGTACCCGTTCGGCAGGGGTCTATGGCTACACCTTC.

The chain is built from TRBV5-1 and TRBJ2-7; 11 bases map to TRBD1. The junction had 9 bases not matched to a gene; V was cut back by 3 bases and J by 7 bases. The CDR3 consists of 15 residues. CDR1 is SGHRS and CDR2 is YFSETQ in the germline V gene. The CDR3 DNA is TGCGCCAGCAGCTCAGGACAGGGGGCTAGTAGAGAGCAGTACTTC. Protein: CASSSGQGASREQYF. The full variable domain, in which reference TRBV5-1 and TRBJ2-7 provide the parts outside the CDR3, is KAGVTQTPRYLIKTRGQQVTLSCSPISGHRSVSWYQQTPGQGLQFLFEYFSETQRNKGNFPGRFSGRQFSNSRSEMNVSTLELGDSALYLCASSSGQGASREQYFGPGTRLTVT.

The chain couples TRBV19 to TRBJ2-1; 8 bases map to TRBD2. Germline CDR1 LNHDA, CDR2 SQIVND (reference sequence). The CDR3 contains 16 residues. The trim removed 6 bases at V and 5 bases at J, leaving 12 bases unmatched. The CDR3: CASRRTSLPENNEQFF. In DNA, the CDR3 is TGTGCCAGTAGGAGGACTAGCCTACCCGAGAACAATGAGCAGTTCTTC.

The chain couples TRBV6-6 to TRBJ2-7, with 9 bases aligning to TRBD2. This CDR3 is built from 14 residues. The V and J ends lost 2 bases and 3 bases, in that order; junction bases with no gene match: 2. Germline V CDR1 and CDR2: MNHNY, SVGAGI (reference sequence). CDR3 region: CASSYAGGHYEQYF. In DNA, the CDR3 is TGTGCCAGCAGTTACGCGGGAGGGCACTACGAGCAGTACTTC.

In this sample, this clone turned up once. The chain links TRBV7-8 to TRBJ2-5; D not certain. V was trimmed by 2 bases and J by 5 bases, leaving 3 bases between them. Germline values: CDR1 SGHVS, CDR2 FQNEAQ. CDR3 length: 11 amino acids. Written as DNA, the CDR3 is TGTGCCAGCAGCTTATATGAGACCCAGTACTTC. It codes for CASSLYETQYF.

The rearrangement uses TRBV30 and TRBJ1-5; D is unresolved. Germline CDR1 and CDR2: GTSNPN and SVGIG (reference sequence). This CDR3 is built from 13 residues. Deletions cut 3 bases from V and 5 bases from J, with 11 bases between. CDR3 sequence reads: CAWRMSRDQPQHF. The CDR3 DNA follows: TGTGCCTGGAGAATGAGTCGGGATCAGCCCCAGCATTTT.

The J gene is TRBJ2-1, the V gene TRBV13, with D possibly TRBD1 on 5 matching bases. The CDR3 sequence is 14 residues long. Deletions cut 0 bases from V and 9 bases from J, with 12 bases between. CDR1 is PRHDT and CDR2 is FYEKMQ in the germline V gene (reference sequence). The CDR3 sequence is CASSLGKSGREQFF. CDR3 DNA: TGTGCCAGCAGCTTAGGCAAATCAGGGCGTGAGCAGTTCTTC.